The rows below give T cell receptor beta chains drawn from one sample of a study of T cell responses to AZD1222 COVID-19 vaccine. Data came from immunoSEQ multiplex PCR; TCRdb stores just in-frame clones and leaves some out. The table has about 150,000 clones, 70% to 90% seen once. Sequenced material: peripheral blood, taken 28 days after the second AZD1222 dose. These receptor sequences come from an adult who received the AZD1222 COVID-19 vaccine. The CDR3 runs from the conserved cysteine through the conserved F or W. A D gene is named only where the DNA matches it firmly. Some rows mark clone size as missing; the rest say once, few, many or name a class of expanded clone.

v_call	d_call	clone_size	j_call	cdr3_nt	cdr3_aa
TRBV19	NA	once	TRBJ2-5	TGTGCCAGTAGTATAGATCTCCAGGTAGCCGAGACCCAGTACTTC	CASSIDLQVAETQYF
TRBV18	TRBD1	NA	TRBJ2-1	TGTGCCAGCTCAAAACCGACAGGGGGTAGCTCCTACAATGAGCAGTTCTTC	CASSKPTGGSSYNEQFF
TRBV5-4	NA	once	TRBJ1-1	TGTGCCAGCAGCTGGTGGACGAGGGACACTGAAGCTTTCTTT	CASSWWTRDTEAFF
TRBV12-3/TRBV12-4	NA	NA	TRBJ1-6	TGTGCCAGCAGTCCGGATAGGAGTTCACCCCTCCACTTT	CASSPDRSSPLHF
TRBV10-2	TRBD2	few	TRBJ2-1	TGCGCCAGCACAGGGACTAGCGGGGACAATGAGCAGTTCTTC	CASTGTSGDNEQFF
TRBV7-9	NA	NA	TRBJ2-2	TGTGCCAGCAGCCTAGGGGGGACGAACACCGGGGAGCTGTTTTTT	CASSLGGTNTGELFF
TRBV4-1	NA	NA	TRBJ2-1	TGCGCCAGCAGCCGTACTCCATTAATATCCTACAATGAGCAGTTCTTC	CASSRTPLISYNEQFF
TRBV3-1/TRBV3-2	TRBD1	once	TRBJ1-2	TGTGCCAGCAGCCAAGATACGGGGAGGGGACAGGGCTACACCTTC	CASSQDTGRGQGYTF
TRBV18	NA	once	TRBJ1-1	TGTGCCAGCTCACCAGGGTCAGGGCTGGAAACTGAAGCTTTCTTT	CASSPGSGLETEAFF
TRBV20-1	NA	NA	TRBJ2-7	TGCAGTGCTAGAGACCCACGCGAGCAGTACTTC	CSARDPREQYF
TRBV21-1	NA	NA	TRBJ2-1	TGTGCCAGCAGCAAAGAGGGACAGGGGGAGTGGGAGCAGTTCTTC	CASSKEGQGEWEQFF
TRBV30	TRBD1	NA	TRBJ1-2	TGTGCCTGGAGCCCCGGGGGACAGAAATCCTATGGCTACACCTTC	CAWSPGGQKSYGYTF
TRBV27	NA	NA	TRBJ2-1	TGTGCCAGCAGTTTAGAACGGGGGCTCTACAATGAGCAGTTCTTC	CASSLERGLYNEQFF
TRBV12-3/TRBV12-4	NA	once	TRBJ2-7	TGTGCCAGCAGTTTAGCAGGGGGCGAGCAGTACTTC	CASSLAGGEQYF
TRBV27	NA	NA	TRBJ1-2	TGTGCCAGCGCAGCGACGAACTATGGCTACACCTTC	CASAATNYGYTF
TRBV19	TRBD2	NA	TRBJ2-5	TGTGCCAGTAGTACCGGACTAGCGGAGCCCCAAGAGACCCAGTACTTC	CASSTGLAEPQETQYF
TRBV11-2	NA	NA	TRBJ2-2	TGTGCCAGCAGCTTAGGTAGGATCCTTTGGGGGCCAGTCACCGGGGAGCTGTTTTTT	CASSLGRILWGPVTGELFF
TRBV19	TRBD1	NA	TRBJ2-4	TGTGCCAGTACCTTCGGACAGGGAAACATTCAGTACTTC	CASTFGQGNIQYF
TRBV24-1	NA	NA	TRBJ2-5	TGTGCCACCAGTGACCCCAGGGTAGGGGAGACCCAGTACTTC	CATSDPRVGETQYF
TRBV5-4	TRBD1	few	TRBJ1-6	TGTGCCAGCAGCTTGGCAGGGGGACTAAATTCACCCCTCCACTTT	CASSLAGGLNSPLHF
TRBV4-1	NA	NA	TRBJ2-7	TGCGCCAGCAGCCCCCGTGGGGACACTAGCGAGCAGTACTTC	CASSPRGDTSEQYF
TRBV28	NA	NA	TRBJ2-2	TGTGCCAGCAGTCCTGCAGGGTCCGGGGAGCTGTTTTTT	CASSPAGSGELFF
TRBV2	TRBD1	NA	TRBJ1-3	TGTGCCAGCAGTGAAAGGACAGGGCCTTCTGGAAACACCATATATTTT	CASSERTGPSGNTIYF
TRBV19	NA	NA	TRBJ2-2	TGTGCCAGTCGGCCAGGTGAAGGGGAGCTGTTTTTT	CASRPGEGELFF
TRBV30	TRBD2	NA	TRBJ2-3	TGTGCCTGGAGTGCCCTAGCGGGAGGGGGCACAGATACGCAGTATTTT	CAWSALAGGGTDTQYF
TRBV30	NA	NA	TRBJ1-6	TGTGCCTGGAGTGCGTCCGGGACGCTCAGAGCCAATAATTCACCCCTCCACTTT	CAWSASGTLRANNSPLHF
TRBV11-3	TRBD1	NA	TRBJ2-1	TGTGCCAGCAGCCGGGGACAGGGCAGCCGTGAGCAGTTCTTC	CASSRGQGSREQFF
TRBV19	TRBD2	NA	TRBJ2-1	TGTGCCAGTAGTGAACTAGCGGTGAGCTCCTACAATGAGCAGTTCTTC	CASSELAVSSYNEQFF
TRBV7-9	NA	NA	TRBJ1-5	TGTGCCAGCAGTGCGGGGAATCAGCCCCAGCATTTT	CASSAGNQPQHF
TRBV3-1/TRBV3-2	NA	few	TRBJ2-6	TGTGCCAGCAGCCAGGGACTTAAAAGCTCTGGGGCCAACGTCCTGACTTTC	CASSQGLKSSGANVLTF
TRBV27	TRBD1	few	TRBJ1-5	TGTGCCAGCAGCTCGATTCAGGGGGCGCTGGGAAATCAGCCCCAGCATTTT	CASSSIQGALGNQPQHF
TRBV6-6	NA	NA	TRBJ1-2	TGTGCCTCCCGAACGGGGGGCTACACCTTC	CASRTGGYTF
TRBV29-1	TRBD1	NA	TRBJ1-5	TGCAGCGTGGCGACAGGGGGCGCGGGTCAGCCCCAGCATTTT	CSVATGGAGQPQHF
TRBV5-1	NA	NA	TRBJ1-3	TGCGCCAGCAGCTTGGATGAAACCGGAAACACCATATATTTT	CASSLDETGNTIYF
TRBV19	TRBD2	once	TRBJ2-1	TGTGCCAGTAGTATAGATGCCAGCGGGATATATGAGCAGTTCTTC	CASSIDASGIYEQFF
TRBV7-7	NA	NA	TRBJ2-3	TGTGCCAGCAGCTCTAGGCGACAGGCTAGCACAGATACGCAGTATTTT	CASSSRRQASTDTQYF
TRBV5-6	NA	NA	TRBJ2-3	TGTGCCAGCAGCTTCACGAATAAAGTAGATACGCAGTATTTT	CASSFTNKVDTQYF
TRBV7-9	NA	NA	TRBJ1-3	TGTGCCAGCAACCCCCCCGACAGCTCTGGAAACACCATATATTTT	CASNPPDSSGNTIYF
TRBV30	NA	NA	TRBJ2-3	TGTGCCTGGAGCCCAGGGAATACGCAGTATTTT	CAWSPGNTQYF
TRBV5-1	TRBD1	NA	TRBJ2-7	TGCGCCAGCAGCTTGGCAGGGGGTAACTCCTACGAGCAGTACTTC	CASSLAGGNSYEQYF
TRBV6-1	NA	NA	TRBJ1-5	TGTGCCAGCAGTGAATGGGTAAGAAGCAATCAGCCCCAGCATTTT	CASSEWVRSNQPQHF
TRBV7-2	NA	NA	TRBJ2-3	TGTGCCAGCAGCCAATTCACAGATACGCAGTATTTT	CASSQFTDTQYF
TRBV9	TRBD1	NA	TRBJ1-4	TGTGCCAGCAGCGTCTCGACAGGGGTTAATGAAAAACTGTTTTTT	CASSVSTGVNEKLFF
TRBV7-2	NA	once	TRBJ1-6	TGTGCCAGCAGCGTGTGGGACGGAGCAAATTCACCCCTCCACTTT	CASSVWDGANSPLHF
TRBV27	TRBD2	NA	TRBJ2-5	TGTGCCAGTAGTCTAGCGGGGGTTCCAGAGACCCAGTACTTC	CASSLAGVPETQYF
TRBV4-1	NA	NA	TRBJ1-2	TGCGCCAGCAGCCAAGCCGCAGGATCTTATGGCTACACCTTC	CASSQAAGSYGYTF
TRBV9	NA	NA	TRBJ1-2	TGTGCCAGCAGCGTGGGGGGCCTTATGCACTATGGCTACACCTTC	CASSVGGLMHYGYTF
TRBV10-3	TRBD1	NA	TRBJ1-6	TGTGCCATCAGTGATGTGGGACAGGGTAATTCACCCCTCCACTTT	CAISDVGQGNSPLHF
TRBV5-1	NA	NA	TRBJ2-6	TGCGCCAGCAGCTTGGTGGGAGTTCTGAGTGGGGCCAACGTCCTGACTTTC	CASSLVGVLSGANVLTF
TRBV24-1	NA	NA	TRBJ1-3	TGTGCCACCAGTGACCCCCTCACAGACTTCCCTCCTGGAAACACCATATATTTT	CATSDPLTDFPPGNTIYF
TRBV7-8	NA	NA	TRBJ2-1	TGTGCCAGCAGCATGGGACAGCGGGCCACGGAGGAGGAGTTCTTC	CASSMGQRATEEEFF
TRBV19	NA	NA	TRBJ2-1	TGTGCCAGTAGTATCTGGGGGCGTTACAATGAGCAGTTCTTC	CASSIWGRYNEQFF